This is a list of T cell receptor beta chains from one sample in a study of shared clonotypes between healthy human individuals. Assay used: immunoSEQ multiplex PCR; TCRdb lists only in-frame clones, some missing. The table has some 2 million clones, roughly 95% seen once; the top ten hold roughly 1.2%. Sequencing used naive CD8+ T cells sorted from blood. The receptors shown here come from a man younger than 35 in good health. CDR3s include the opening cysteine and the closing phenylalanine or tryptophan. Clone size appears in some rows only: once, few, many, or a class for an expanded clone.

TRBJ1-6,TRBV9,-,CASSVEGSYNSPLHF
TRBJ2-1,TRBV5-6,-,CASSLGGTVPEQFF
TRBJ2-2,TRBV11-2,-,CASSLGTSNTGELFF
TRBJ2-1,TRBV27,-,CASSSSPTGYTNEQFF
TRBJ2-1,TRBV5-1,-,CASSLTGGDFGNEQFF
TRBJ1-2,TRBV6-6,-,CASCADSFRGYTF
TRBJ2-7,TRBV30,-,CAWSVREGTGWSYEQYF
TRBJ2-1,TRBV6-1,-,CASSDLAGSYNEQFF
TRBJ2-3,TRBV4-2,-,CASSQGWLAEDPSTDTQYF
TRBJ2-3,TRBV7-2,-,CASNTQGARDTQYF
TRBJ2-7,TRBV7-9,-,CASSSGQSYEQYF
TRBJ2-1,TRBV6-6,-,CASSIRAPLYNEQFF
TRBJ1-5,TRBV7-6,-,CASSLSRGPDQPQHF
TRBJ2-7,TRBV2,-,CAIDRPPSTYEQYF
TRBJ1-1,TRBV5-1,-,CASKIRADTEAFF
TRBJ1-1,TRBV13,-,CASSPMTGTNTEAFF
TRBJ1-2,TRBV7-9,-,CASSFIGGVYGYTF
TRBJ2-7,TRBV13,-,CASSLYTYEQYF
TRBJ2-1,TRBV4-3,-,CASSQDLGGRGEQFF
TRBJ2-7,TRBV6-1,-,CASMSGGGPSYEQYF
TRBJ2-2,TRBV2,-,CASRIPSGGDYTGELFF
TRBJ1-5,TRBV7-8,-,CASSLDGRFYSNQPQHF
TRBJ2-1,TRBV6-6,-,CASSYSEGSNNEQFF
TRBJ2-5,TRBV11-2,-,CASSQTGGMALETQYF
TRBJ2-1,TRBV5-1,-,CASSLRGSGLDEQFF
TRBJ2-7,TRBV5-6,-,CASSSGTGDEQYF
TRBJ2-7,TRBV11-2,once,CASSYDTNYEQYF
TRBJ1-2,TRBV11-2,-,CASSLHPGDRGRGGYTF
TRBJ1-4,TRBV4-2,-,CASSQDPAGTPFRGEKLFF
TRBJ2-2,TRBV7-9,-,CASSLPGGGELFF